A selection of T cell receptor beta chains follows, all from one sample in a study of T cell changes during pregnancy in multiple sclerosis. Sequencing used immunoSEQ multiplex PCR; TCRdb keeps in-frame clones, though not all of them. The sample has fewer than 45,000 clones; 90% to 95% are singletons. The specimen comprised CD8+ T cells from peripheral blood mononuclear cells, sampled in the third trimester of pregnancy. The origin of the receptors is a female donor with multiple sclerosis, enrolled in a pregnancy study. The CDR3 runs from the conserved cysteine through the conserved F or W. A D gene is named only where the DNA matches it firmly. The size of a clone is reported for some rows only, either as once, few or many, or as a class for expanded clones.

v_call	clone_size	j_call	d_call	cdr3_length	cdr3_aa	cdr3_nt
TRBV19	-	TRBJ2-7	-	13	CASSITFGYEQYF	TGTGCCAGTAGTATAACGTTCGGTTACGAGCAGTACTTC
TRBV11-2	once	TRBJ2-1	TRBD2	14	CASSLGGRDREQFF	TGTGCCAGCAGCTTAGGGGGGAGGGACCGCGAGCAGTTCTTC
TRBV5-1	-	TRBJ2-5	TRBD1	15	CASLRGQVSKETQYF	TGCGCCAGCCTGCGGGGACAGGTAAGCAAAGAGACCCAGTACTTC
TRBV19	-	TRBJ2-1	-	15	CASTRGGSDYNEQFF	TGTGCCAGTACCCGCGGTGGTAGCGACTACAATGAGCAGTTCTTC
TRBV27	-	TRBJ1-2	-	15	CASSLSAGQRVGYTF	TGTGCCAGCAGTTTATCAGCTGGACAGCGAGTTGGCTACACCTTC
TRBV5-6	-	TRBJ2-3	-	15	CASSLWGEDGDTQYF	TGTGCCAGCAGCTTGTGGGGGGAGGATGGGGATACGCAGTATTTT
TRBV9	-	TRBJ2-1	TRBD2	15	CASSPPGGSYNEQFF	TGTGCCAGCAGCCCCCCGGGGGGTTCCTACAATGAGCAGTTCTTC
TRBV9	-	TRBJ2-1	-	16	CASSVSIWDFYNEQFF	TGTGCCAGCAGCGTATCCATATGGGACTTCTACAATGAGCAGTTCTTC
TRBV28	-	TRBJ2-2	TRBD2	14	CASSPGREAGELFF	TGTGCCAGCAGCCCGGGGAGGGAGGCCGGGGAGCTGTTTTTT
TRBV10-1	-	TRBJ2-2	TRBD1	14	CASRGTGFTGELFF	TGCGCCAGCAGGGGGACAGGGTTTACCGGGGAGCTGTTTTTT
TRBV4-1	large	TRBJ1-5	TRBD1	16	CASSQGGTGRDQPQHF	TGCGCCAGCAGCCAAGGCGGGACAGGTAGGGATCAGCCCCAGCATTTT
TRBV14	-	TRBJ2-7	TRBD2	14	CASSGGLVNYEQYF	TGTGCCAGCAGCGGGGGACTAGTTAACTACGAGCAGTACTTC
TRBV7-2	-	TRBJ2-7	-	15	CASSWGPDASYEQYF	TGTGCCAGCAGTTGGGGCCCAGACGCGTCCTACGAGCAGTACTTC
TRBV19	-	TRBJ1-3	TRBD1	15	CASSPWTGGGNTIYF	TGTGCCAGTAGCCCCTGGACAGGGGGAGGAAACACCATATATTTT
TRBV7-2	-	TRBJ1-5	-	14	CASSLGGDDQPQHF	TGTGCCAGCAGCTTAGGGGGGGACGATCAGCCCCAGCATTTT
TRBV4-3	once	TRBJ1-1	TRBD1	15	CASSQGTGGPMVAFF	TGCGCCAGCAGCCAGGGGACAGGGGGCCCGATGGTAGCTTTCTTT
TRBV6-5	once	TRBJ1-2	-	14	CASSPGIPGPGYTF	TGTGCCAGCAGTCCCGGGATACCTGGCCCTGGCTACACCTTC